This T cell receptor beta chain was captured by sequencing in a study of T-cell reconstitution after alpha-beta-depleted transplantation in children (dated by TCRdb to the mid-2010s). In the study overall: Using TCR repertoire profiling, the study quantitatively followed how T-cell immune reconstitution unfolded in children after TCRalphabeta/CD19-depleted allogeneic hematopoietic cell transplantation.

This clonotype has a count of ten or more. Its antigen specificity is not known. Per-nucleotide qualities are absent, and no much larger clonotype sits a single base away. The sample's treatment or condition, from its label and the paper: allogeneic hematopoietic cell transplantation with graft depleted of TCRalphabeta T cells and CD19 B cells. The transplant recipients were children given TCRalphabeta/CD19-depleted allogeneic hematopoietic cell grafts. Results the study describes overall, beyond this receptor: In some patients, the high TCRbeta diversity seen at day 60 was put down to recipient T cells and intrathymic progenitors that had survived conditioning. Hyperexpanded clone frequencies declined over subsequent months; after one year, T-cell counts and TCRbeta diversity were mostly attributed to newly produced T cells. About two months after transplant, the apparently early recovery of alphabetaT-cell counts reportedly depended on just several hundred clones that had expanded rapidly and came from non-depleted graft cells.

Libraries were made using PCR. Sequencer: Illumina HiSeq 2500. Molecular barcoding was employed in the preparation of TCR libraries, with unique molecular identifiers being used to normalize TCRbeta repertoire quantification. In TCRdb, the public reads were trimmed at Q25 with fastp and aligned with MiXCR, with productive beta chains retained. Rows matching on CDR3 protein sequence are summarized as one entry with the most common DNA and genes. For this sample there are hundreds of thousands of distinct CDR3 sequences; around 12% appear just once. About 0.77% of the sample goes to the ten largest clones. The receptor was derived from a girl aged 2 to 10 with congenital amegakaryocytic thrombocytopenia, due to receive a stem cell transplant. The sample here was PBMCs, taken before TCRalphabeta/CD19-depleted stem cell transplant.

CDR3 protein: CASSLALEARSPYEQYF. The nucleotide sequence reads as follows: TGTGCCAGCAGCTTAGCGCTGGAAGCCAGGTCCCCCTACGAGCAGTACTTC. The rearrangement joined TRBV7-9 to TRBJ2-7; the D gene cannot be resolved reliably. V lost 0 bases and J lost 2 bases; the stretch between them is 17 bases long. The germline V gene (reference sequence) specifies SEHNR as CDR1 and FQNEAQ as CDR2. The CDR3 runs 17 residues from the cysteine to the phenylalanine. The sequence is cut down to CDR3 DNA, 51 bases in frame from base 1.